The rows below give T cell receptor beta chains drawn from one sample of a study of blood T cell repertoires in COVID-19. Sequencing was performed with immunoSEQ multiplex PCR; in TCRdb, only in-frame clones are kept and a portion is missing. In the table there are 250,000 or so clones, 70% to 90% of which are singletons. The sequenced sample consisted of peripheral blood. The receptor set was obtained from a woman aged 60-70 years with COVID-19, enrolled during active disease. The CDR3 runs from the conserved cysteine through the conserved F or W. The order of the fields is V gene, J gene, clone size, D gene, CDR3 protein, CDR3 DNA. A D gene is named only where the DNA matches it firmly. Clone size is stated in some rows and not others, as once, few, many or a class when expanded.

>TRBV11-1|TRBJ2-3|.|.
CASSARVGTDTQYF
TGTGCCAGCTCCGCCAGGGTCGGCACAGATACGCAGTATTTT
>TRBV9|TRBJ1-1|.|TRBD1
CASSARTGGMNTEAFF
TGTGCCAGCAGCGCCCGGACAGGTGGGATGAACACTGAAGCTTTCTTT
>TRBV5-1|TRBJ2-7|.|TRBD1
CASSLEQGTYEQYF
TGCGCCAGCAGCTTGGAACAGGGGACCTACGAGCAGTACTTC
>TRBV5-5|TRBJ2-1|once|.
CASSSDLVSYNEQFF
TGTGCCAGCAGCTCTGACTTGGTCTCGTACAATGAGCAGTTCTTC
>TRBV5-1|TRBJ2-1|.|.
CASRDSLGSGKGEQFF
TGCGCCAGCCGGGACAGCCTGGGTAGCGGGAAGGGTGAGCAGTTCTTC
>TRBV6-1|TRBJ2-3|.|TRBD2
CASSEHGRVTDTQYF
TGTGCCAGCAGTGAACACGGGAGGGTCACAGATACGCAGTATTTT
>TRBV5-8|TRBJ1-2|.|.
CASSPQGQLYGYTF
TGTGCCAGCAGCCCTCAAGGACAGCTATATGGCTACACCTTC
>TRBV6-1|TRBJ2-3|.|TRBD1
CASSEGTGATDTQYF
TGTGCCAGCAGTGAAGGGACAGGGGCTACAGATACGCAGTATTTT
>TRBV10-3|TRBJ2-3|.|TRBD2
CAISDGLAGVDTQYF
TGTGCCATCAGTGACGGACTAGCGGGAGTAGATACGCAGTATTTT
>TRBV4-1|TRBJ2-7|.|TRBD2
CASSQDTSGSYEQYF
TGCGCCAGCAGCCAAGATACTAGCGGGAGCTACGAGCAGTACTTC
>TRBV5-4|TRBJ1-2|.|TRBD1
CASQTGGVNYGYTF
TGTGCCAGTCAGACAGGGGGAGTTAACTATGGCTACACCTTC
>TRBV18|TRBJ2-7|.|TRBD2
CASSPSAGAIYEQYF
TGTGCCAGCTCACCCTCAGCGGGAGCGATCTACGAGCAGTACTTC
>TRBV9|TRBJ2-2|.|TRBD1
CASSAPDRFGAGELFF
TGTGCCAGCAGCGCACCGGACAGGTTTGGCGCCGGGGAGCTGTTTTTT
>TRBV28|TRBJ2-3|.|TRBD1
CASRSDRARGDTQYF
TGTGCCAGCAGGTCGGACAGGGCGAGGGGAGATACGCAGTATTTT
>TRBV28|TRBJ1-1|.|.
CASSLTTLNTEAFF
TGTGCCAGCAGTTTAACCACTTTGAACACTGAAGCTTTCTTT
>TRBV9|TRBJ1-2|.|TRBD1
CASSLWTGANYGYTF
TGTGCCAGCAGCCTCTGGACAGGCGCTAACTATGGCTACACCTTC
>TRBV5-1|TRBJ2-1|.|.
CASSSGLGSYNEQFF
TGCGCCAGCAGCTCGGGGTTAGGCTCCTACAATGAGCAGTTCTTC
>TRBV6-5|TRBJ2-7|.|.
CASSSRGRRSYEQYF
TGTGCCAGCAGCTCGAGAGGGCGGCGAAGCTACGAGCAGTACTTC
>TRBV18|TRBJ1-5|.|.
CASSPLVGQPQHF
TGTGCCAGCTCACCCCTGGTGGGGCAACCCCAGCATTTT
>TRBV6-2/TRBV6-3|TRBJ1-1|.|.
CASSYSTPSWTEAFF
TGTGCCAGCAGTTACTCGACTCCTTCGTGGACTGAAGCTTTCTTT
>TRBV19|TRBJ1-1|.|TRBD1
CASRKGQALGNTEAFF
TGTGCCAGTAGAAAGGGACAGGCTCTGGGGAACACTGAAGCTTTCTTT
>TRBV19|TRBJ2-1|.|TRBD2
CASTGRGLAGVGEQFF
TGTGCCAGTACCGGGCGGGGACTAGCGGGAGTAGGTGAGCAGTTCTTC
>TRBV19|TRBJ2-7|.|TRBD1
CASTSGGTGEAREQYF
TGTGCCAGTACCTCAGGGGGGACAGGGGAGGCTCGAGAGCAGTACTTC
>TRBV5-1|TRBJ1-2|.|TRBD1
CASSPDGGQGYTF
TGCGCCAGCAGCCCTGACGGGGGACAGGGCTACACCTTC
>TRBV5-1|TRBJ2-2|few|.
CASSLDSSGELFF
TGCGCCAGCAGCTTGGACAGTTCGGGGGAGCTGTTTTTT
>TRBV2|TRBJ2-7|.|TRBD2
CASGRERRQSYEQYF
TGTGCCAGCGGGAGGGAGCGGAGGCAGTCCTACGAGCAGTACTTC
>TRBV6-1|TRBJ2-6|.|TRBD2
CASSGLAGGSGANVLTF
TGTGCCAGCAGTGGACTAGCGGGAGGGAGCGGGGCCAACGTCCTGACTTTC
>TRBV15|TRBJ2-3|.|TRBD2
CATSRNWGRVTRREEDTQYF
TGTGCCACCAGCCGAAACTGGGGGAGGGTTACTCGGCGGGAGGAAGATACGCAGTATTTT
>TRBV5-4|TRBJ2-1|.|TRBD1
CASSTWTGRNEQFF
TGTGCCAGCAGCACATGGACAGGGAGAAATGAGCAGTTCTTC
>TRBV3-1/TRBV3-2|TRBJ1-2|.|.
CASSQFKGGYGYTF
TGTGCCAGCAGCCAGTTTAAGGGCGGGTATGGCTACACCTTC
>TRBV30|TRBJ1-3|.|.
CAWSHPTSGNTIYF
TGTGCCTGGAGCCACCCAACTTCTGGAAACACCATATATTTT
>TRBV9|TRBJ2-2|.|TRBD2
CASKRAGGPGTGELFF
TGTGCCAGCAAGCGAGCGGGAGGGCCCGGCACCGGGGAGCTGTTTTTT
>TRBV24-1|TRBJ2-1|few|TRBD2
CATGLAGGRSYNEQFF
TGTGCCACGGGGCTAGCGGGAGGGAGATCCTACAATGAGCAGTTCTTC
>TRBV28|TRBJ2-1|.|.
CASSLGQNSYNEQFF
TGTGCCAGCAGCCTCGGACAGAACTCCTACAATGAGCAGTTCTTC
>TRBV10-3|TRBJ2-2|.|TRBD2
CAISDSSGSNTGELFF
TGTGCCATCAGTGATTCTAGCGGGTCGAACACCGGGGAGCTGTTTTTT
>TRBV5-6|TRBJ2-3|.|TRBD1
CASSLGQGVTDTQYF
TGTGCCAGCAGCTTGGGACAGGGGGTCACAGATACGCAGTATTTT
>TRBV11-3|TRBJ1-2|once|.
CASSLSGYGYTF
TGTGCCAGCAGCTTATCCGGCTATGGCTACACCTTC
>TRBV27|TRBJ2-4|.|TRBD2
CASSSRGLAAPLAKNIQYF
TGTGCCAGCAGTTCCAGGGGACTAGCGGCACCACTAGCCAAAAACATTCAGTACTTC
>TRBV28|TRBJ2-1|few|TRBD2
CASSIRLAALTYNEQFF
TGTGCCAGCAGCATAAGACTAGCGGCATTGACCTACAATGAGCAGTTCTTC